This TCR beta chain was found in a study of blood T cell repertoires in COVID-19. This CDR3 is built from 14 residues. Germline CDR1 SGHTA, CDR2 FQGTGA. V dropped 3 bases and J dropped 5; count of bases not matched to a gene: 5. Using immunoSEQ multiplex PCR, the repertoire was profiled, and TCRdb retains in-frame clones only, with some absent. The table lists some 360,000 clones, approximately 87% of them singletons. This sequence originates from a woman aged 60-70 years with COVID-19, enrolled during active disease. The sequencing input was peripheral blood. The chain is built from TRBV7-3 and TRBJ2-5; 8 bases match TRBD2. The CDR3 DNA reads TGTGCCAGCAGCTTGGGGGGGACTAGGGAGACCCAGTACTTC. Encoded protein: CASSLGGTRETQYF. The whole variable domain, remainder taken from reference TRBV7-3 and TRBJ2-5, is GAGVSQTPSNKVTEKGKYVELRCDPISGHTALYWYRQSLGQGPEFLIYFQGTGAADDSGLPNDRFFAVRPEGSVSTLKIQRTERGDSAVYLCASSLGGTRETQYFGPGTRLLVL.